This entry features one T cell receptor (beta chain) sequence. The protocol was immunoSEQ multiplex PCR, while the TCRdb copy is restricted to in-frame clones and leaves out a portion. The sample lists roughly 45,000 clones; roughly 93% were seen once. The data were taken from a study of T cell changes during pregnancy in multiple sclerosis. Germline V lookup: CDR1 PRHDT, CDR2 FYEKMQ (reference sequence). Trimming cost V 2 bases and J 0 bases, with 5 bases left between them. This CDR3 comprises 14 residues. Source: CD8+ T cells from peripheral blood mononuclear cells, taken after pregnancy. The receptor's source is a female donor with multiple sclerosis, enrolled in a pregnancy study. The rearrangement uses TRBV13 and TRBJ1-5, with a weak D call TRBD1 (5 bases). CDR3 amino acids: CASSLRGSNQPQHF. CDR3 coding DNA: TGTGCCAGCAGCTTAAGGGGTAGCAATCAGCCCCAGCATTTT.